The 31 T cell receptor beta chains below come from one sample, sequenced in a study of shared clonotypes between healthy human individuals. Clones were sequenced by immunoSEQ multiplex PCR, and TCRdb holds only the in-frame ones, with some missing. Here the sample spans 650,000 to 800,000 clones, about 91% being singletons. Naive CD8 cells were CD45RO-negative, positively selected for CCR7, excluding terminally differentiated effector memory CD45RA+ cells. Specimen: naive CD8+ T cells sorted from blood. The source of these receptors is a man under 40 in good health.

The J gene is TRBJ2-5, the V gene TRBV27; the match to TRBD2 covers 12 bases. The V gene's germline CDR1 is MNHEY and CDR2 SMNVEV (reference sequence). The J segment lost 3 bases and the V segment lost 4 bases, leaving 6 bases of the junction unmatched. There are 16 residues in the CDR3. The CDR3 is CASSSRLAGEEETQYF. Written as DNA, the CDR3 is TGTGCCAGCAGTTCCCGACTAGCGGGAGAGGAAGAGACCCAGTACTTC.

The V gene is TRBV13, the J gene TRBJ2-1, with 10 bases fitting TRBD2. The CDR3 extends over 13 amino acids. Trimming took 4 bases from V and 10 from J; bases not matched to a gene: 4. Germline V gene lookup returns CDR1 PRHDT and CDR2 FYEKMQ (reference sequence). The CDR3 protein is CASSSPGLAEQFF. CDR3 sequence (DNA): TGTGCCAGCAGCTCACCGGGACTAGCGGAGCAGTTCTTC.

The gene calls are TRBV4-1 and TRBJ2-5; 8 bases agree with TRBD2. The CDR3 totals 15 residues. CDR1 and CDR2 (germline): MGHRA, YSYEKL. Losses at the gene ends were 0 bases for V and 4 bases for J; bases not matched to a gene: 4. The CDR3 bases are TGCGCCAGCAGCCAAGATCCCGGGAGGGTAGAGACCCAGTACTTC. Encoded protein: CASSQDPGRVETQYF.

The rearrangement links TRBV9 to TRBJ2-7; D is unresolved. V gave up 0 bases and J gave up 6 bases, with 16 bases separating them. Germline CDR1 reads SGDLS; CDR2 reads YYNGEE. The CDR3 is 15 residues long. The CDR3 nucleotides are TGTGCCAGCAGCGTAGTAGCCGACGGTTGGTTCGAGCAGTACTTC. Residues: CASSVVADGWFEQYF.

V and J are TRBV5-1 and TRBJ2-5; perhaps TRBD1 as D (7 bases). V dropped 3 bases and J dropped 2 bases, with 11 bases sitting between them. The CDR3 runs 14 residues. Per the germline V gene, CDR1 is SGHRS and CDR2 is YFSETQ. CDR3 DNA sequence: TGCGCCAGCAGCTGGCGGGGACAGCAAGAGACCCAGTACTTC. Its translation: CASSWRGQQETQYF.

The chain couples TRBV28 to TRBJ2-7; D remains ambiguous. V lost 3 bases, J lost 3 bases, and 6 bases lay in between. This CDR3 spans 12 amino acids. Germline CDR1 MDHEN, CDR2 SYDVKM. The chain's CDR3 is CASSFPLYEQYF. The CDR3 nucleotides read TGTGCCAGCAGTTTCCCCCTCTACGAGCAGTACTTC.

The V and J genes are TRBV27 and TRBJ1-4, with a possible D match to TRBD1 (5 bases). The germline V gene has CDR1 MNHEY and CDR2 SMNVEV (reference sequence). This CDR3 region has 16 residues. The CDR3 sequence is CVYRRVTVATNEKLFF. In DNA form, the CDR3 reads TGTGTCTACCGCAGGGTAACGGTTGCAACTAATGAAAAACTGTTTTTT.

This chain links TRBV29-1 with TRBJ2-5; the match to TRBD2 covers 12 bases. The ends lost 0 bases at V and 5 bases at J; junction bases unmatched: 10. This CDR3 is built from 17 residues. Germline assignment: CDR1 SQVTM and CDR2 ANQGSEA. The CDR3 sequence is CSVEDPPSGRALETQYF. The DNA of the CDR3 is TGCAGCGTTGAAGATCCCCCTAGCGGGAGGGCCTTGGAGACCCAGTACTTC. The variable domain in full, with the rest retrieved from reference TRBV29-1 and TRBJ2-5, is SAVISQKPSRDICQRGTSLTIQCQVDSQVTMMFWYRQQPGQSLTLIATANQGSEATYESGFVIDKFPISRPNLTFSTLTVSNMSPEDSSIYLCSVEDPPSGRALETQYFGPGTRLLVL.

The chain combines TRBV13 with TRBJ2-7; D unclear. V was shortened by 0 bases and J by 5 bases, with 8 bases between the two germline ends. The CDR3 length is 13 residues. Germline V lookup: CDR1 PRHDT, CDR2 FYEKMQ (reference sequence). DNA of the CDR3: TGTGCCAGCAGCTTAGGCCTAACTAACGAGCAGTACTTC. Translated, it gives CASSLGLTNEQYF.

V and J are TRBV4-1 and TRBJ2-1; 10 positions agree with TRBD1. The germline gives CDR1 MGHRA, CDR2 YSYEKL. V lost 0 bases to trimming and J lost 4 bases; unmatched junction nucleotides: 3. CDR3 length: 16 residues. The CDR3 nucleotides are TGCGCCAGCAGCCAAGAGGGGACAGGGGCATACAATGAGCAGTTCTTC. Encoded protein: CASSQEGTGAYNEQFF.

The chain is built from TRBV7-2 and TRBJ2-5, with D maybe TRBD1 (5 bases). The CDR3 is 18 residues long. V was trimmed by 2 bases and J by 4 bases, leaving 23 bases between them. Per germline, CDR1 SGHTA and CDR2 FQGNSA. CDR3 amino acids: CASSLTSYRPASPETQYF. The CDR3 coding sequence is TGTGCCAGCAGCTTAACGTCGTACAGGCCCGCCTCGCCAGAGACCCAGTACTTC.

The V gene is TRBV6-6, the J gene TRBJ1-1; possible D gene TRBD1, 5 bases. CDR3 length equals 14 residues. The germline V gene encodes CDR1 MNHNY and CDR2 SVGAGI (reference sequence). Trimming took off 6 bases at V and 7 bases at J, with 18 bases between the two ends. The CDR3 DNA reads TGTGCCAGCAGACTGCGGGTCGACGGGGGTGAAGCTTTCTTT. Encoded protein: CASRLRVDGGEAFF.

The chain combines TRBV6-1 with TRBJ1-2; 12 bases fit TRBD1. The germline V gene has CDR1 MNHNS and CDR2 SASEGT. The CDR3 runs 17 residues. V lost 3 bases, J lost 5 bases, and 10 bases stayed unmatched. CDR3 DNA sequence: TGTGCCAGCAGTGAGACCGGGACAGGGGGCCCTCGGTATGGCTACACCTTC. It encodes CASSETGTGGPRYGYTF.

The CDR3 reads CSVGIAPDEQYF. As DNA, the CDR3 is TGCAGCGTGGGAATAGCACCTGACGAGCAGTACTTC. This chain uses TRBV29-1 with TRBJ2-7; D call uncertain. The germline gives CDR1 SQVTM, CDR2 ANQGSEA. The V end lost 6 bases, the J end lost 5 bases, and 14 bases lay between the germline ends. CDR3 size: 12 residues.

The chain employs TRBV5-1 and TRBJ2-1; 12 bases map to TRBD2. Trimming cost V 4 bases and J 8 bases; bases outside gene matches: 7. Germline CDR1 SGHRS, CDR2 YFSETQ. CDR3 length equals 15 residues. The CDR3 DNA reads as TGCGCCAGCAGCGTATCTAGCGGGAGGGCCTATGAGCAGTTCTTC. It yields the protein CASSVSSGRAYEQFF.

The chain links TRBV7-9 to TRBJ2-7; tentatively, D is TRBD1 (5 bases). V was shortened by 3 bases and J by 0 bases, with 15 bases between the two germline ends. The CDR3 has 16 amino acids. Germline-derived CDR1 and CDR2 are SEHNR and FQNEAQ (reference sequence). DNA of the CDR3: TGTGCCAGCAGCTTTCAGACAGTGCACAGCTCCTACGAGCAGTACTTC. It codes for CASSFQTVHSSYEQYF.

V is TRBV27 and J is TRBJ2-7, with D perhaps matching TRBD1 (5 bases). CDR3 length equals 14 residues. CDR1 MNHEY and CDR2 SMNVEV come from the germline V gene (reference sequence). V shed 7 bases and J shed 5 bases, with 18 bases lying between them. Here the CDR3 DNA reads TGTGCCAGCAATAAAGGGGCCACCGCCCACGAGCAGTACTTC. Encoded protein: CASNKGATAHEQYF.

CDR3 amino acids: CASSEARGDEKLFF. The DNA for the CDR3 is TGTGCCAGCAGTGAAGCGCGGGGGGACGAAAAACTGTTTTTT. The chain links TRBV6-1 to TRBJ1-4; TRBD1 is a possible D gene (5 bases). V lost 0 bases and J 8 bases, leaving 10 bases between the germline ends. The CDR3 runs to 14 residues. CDR1 is MNHNS and CDR2 is SASEGT in the germline V gene.

The chain links TRBV7-9 to TRBJ1-4; a weak D match, TRBD1 (5 bases). Germline V CDR1 and CDR2: SEHNR, FQNEAQ (reference sequence). This CDR3 is built from 15 residues. V was trimmed by 3 bases and J by 8 bases, leaving 16 bases between them. The CDR3 region has the DNA TGTGCCAGCAGCTTTTTCCACAGGTTGGGAGAAAAACTGTTTTTT. It encodes CASSFFHRLGEKLFF.

This clone was recorded once. The V call is TRBV9, the J call TRBJ1-5; D unclear. With 2 bases removed from V and 5 bases from J, the gap between germline ends came to 14 bases. The germline CDR1 and CDR2 sequences are SGDLS and YYNGEE. The CDR3 is 15 amino acids. The CDR3 loop is CASSVPRVYDQPQHF. CDR3 sequence (DNA): TGTGCCAGCAGCGTCCCCCGGGTTTACGATCAGCCCCAGCATTTT.

The CDR3 region has the DNA TGTGCCAGCAGCTTAGTTGAGGGAAGACCCTACAATGAGCAGTTCTTC. It codes for CASSLVEGRPYNEQFF. The J gene is TRBJ2-1, the V gene TRBV7-8; D is possibly TRBD2 (5 bases). This CDR3 has 16 amino acids. Trimming removed 1 base at V and 2 bases at J, with 12 bases between. Germline V gene data show CDR1 as SGHVS and CDR2 as FQNEAQ.

The gene calls are TRBV6-1 and TRBJ1-5; TRBD1 agrees at 8 bases. This CDR3 has 14 amino acids. Germline V lookup: CDR1 MNHNS, CDR2 SASEGT. V shed 11 bases and J 5 bases; nucleotides not matched to a gene: 11. The CDR3 sequence is CAEWTGLHYQPQHF. CDR3 bases: TGTGCCGAATGGACAGGGCTACATTATCAGCCCCAGCATTTT.

This clone was found once. CDR3 in amino acids: CASSFRSGRAYNEQFF. In DNA form, the CDR3 reads TGTGCCAGCAGTTTCCGTAGCGGGAGGGCGTACAATGAGCAGTTCTTC. V and J are TRBV7-8 and TRBJ2-1; 11 nucleotides line up with TRBD2. This CDR3 has 16 amino acids. J gave up 4 bases and V 6 bases, and 8 bases lay outside the gene matches. The V gene's germline CDR1 is SGHVS and CDR2 FQNEAQ.

The chain combines TRBV11-2 with TRBJ1-1; tentative D call: TRBD1 (6 bases). This CDR3 is 17 amino acids long. Trimming removed 4 bases at V and 1 base at J, with 19 bases between. Germline V gene data show CDR1 as SGHAT and CDR2 as FQNNGV. The CDR3 region is CASSSRLQGPTNTEAFF. The CDR3 DNA is TGTGCCAGCAGCTCCCGACTTCAGGGGCCCACGAACACTGAAGCTTTCTTT.

The chain carries TRBV9 and TRBJ2-6; D not certain. Trimming took off 0 bases at V and 0 bases at J, with 4 bases between the two ends. This CDR3 spans 15 amino acids. Germline V gene lookup returns CDR1 SGDLS and CDR2 YYNGEE. This CDR3 is CASSVGYSGANVLTF. CDR3 nucleotides: TGTGCCAGCAGCGTAGGGTACTCTGGGGCCAACGTCCTGACTTTC.

The rearrangement links TRBV7-2 to TRBJ2-7, with a possible D match to TRBD2 (5 bases). Trimming stripped 1 base from V and 5 bases from J, with 9 bases between. The CDR3 runs to 13 residues. Germline-derived CDR1 and CDR2 are SGHTA and FQGNSA. CDR3 sequence: CASSLEVEDEQYF. Written as DNA, the CDR3 is TGTGCCAGCAGCTTAGAGGTGGAGGACGAGCAGTACTTC. The full variable domain, with the rest looked up from reference TRBV7-2 and TRBJ2-7, is GAGVSQSPSNKVTEKGKDVELRCDPISGHTALYWYRQSLGQGLEFLIYFQGNSAPDKSGLPSDRFSAERTGGSVSTLTIQRTQQEDSAVYLCASSLEVEDEQYFGPGTRLTVT.

The chain has TRBV7-8 and TRBJ1-3, with D tentatively TRBD1 (6 bases). The CDR3 contains 15 residues. Trimming cost V 5 bases and J 0 bases, with 11 bases left between them. The germline CDR1 and CDR2 sequences are SGHVS and FQNEAQ. The CDR3 nucleotides are TGTGCCAGCAGCCTAGGGACACCCTCTGGAAACACCATATATTTT. Translation gives CASSLGTPSGNTIYF.

This clone was counted only a few times. The chain joins TRBV13 to TRBJ1-4; a weak D match, TRBD1 (5 bases). Trimming took off 2 bases at V and 7 bases at J, with 17 bases between the two ends. The CDR3 contains 16 residues. Per germline, CDR1 PRHDT and CDR2 FYEKMQ (reference sequence). CDR3 DNA sequence: TGTGCCAGCAGCTTATTAGCCGGGACGGCGGCTGAAAAACTGTTTTTT. Its protein product is CASSLLAGTAAEKLFF.

The chain links TRBV19 to TRBJ1-5; no firm D call. With 3 bases removed from V and 2 bases from J, the gap between germline ends came to 17 bases. CDR3 length equals 17 residues. Germline loops: CDR1 LNHDA, CDR2 SQIVND (reference sequence). The CDR3 coding sequence is TGTGCCAGTAGTATCGGTTCGGGCGCCGCTGGCAATCAGCCCCAGCATTTT. Translating it yields CASSIGSGAAGNQPQHF.

The V call is TRBV14, the J call TRBJ2-3; 13 nucleotides match TRBD2. The CDR3 has 17 amino acids. The V gene's germline CDR1 is SGHDN and CDR2 FVKESK. V shed 1 base and J 6 bases; nucleotides not matched to a gene: 7. CDR3 in DNA: TGTGCCAGCAGCCAAGCACTAGCGGGAGGGCCAAGGGATACGCAGTATTTT. Residues: CASSQALAGGPRDTQYF.

This chain joins TRBV27 and TRBJ1-2, with D possibly being TRBD1 (6 bases). Germline CDR1 is MNHEY and CDR2 is SMNVEV (reference sequence). The CDR3 runs 16 residues. The V and J ends lost 4 bases and 1 base respectively, with 16 bases between them. This chain's CDR3 is CASSSTNRARNYGYTF. The CDR3 nucleotides read TGTGCCAGCAGTTCAACCAACAGGGCACGTAACTATGGCTACACCTTC.